Included here is one T cell receptor (beta chain) sequence, with context. The antigen this receptor binds is unknown. Per-base quality was not reported, and no clone a single base away is much larger than it. Library construction relied on the immunoSEQ multiplex PCR assay. TCRdb mirrors the immuneACCESS table, restricted to in-frame sequences. Some clones are absent from its copies; in checked studies, under half trace to an unresolved V gene, and the reason for the others is unknown. The sample includes about 120,000 clones, with 85% to 90% observed a single time. The ten largest clones take up about 1% of the sample. These data are taken from a study of control samples from healthy donors and cancer patients (dated by TCRdb to between 2020 and 2021). V loses 6 bases at its end and J loses 5 bases; junction bases beyond the gene matches: 13. The germline V gene (reference sequence) supplies CDR1 LNHDA and CDR2 SQIVND. The CDR3 has 16 amino acids, counting the end cysteine and phenylalanine. Here the CDR3 DNA is all that survives: 48 bases in frame from base 1.

This receptor was identified in a woman aged 45-65 years with colorectal cancer. The sample was PBMCs. This receptor chain uses TRBV19 and TRBJ2-5, with 9 bases matching TRBD1. The nucleotide sequence is TGTGCCAGTAGAGAGACAGGGGGAGGCGTTCGGGAGACCCAGTACTTC. It translates as CASRETGGGVRETQYF.